This TCR beta chain was identified during a study of cytomegalovirus exposure and HLA in healthy donors. Notes on the study in general: Cytomegalovirus-associated TCR beta chains were listed, numbering some 170. The tendency of first-cohort TCR clusters to co-occur in the 130 or so validation repertoires was identified by a subsequent analysis. In vitro checks showed that a few CMV-associated chains really do target CMV antigens. Rarity held for most TCR sequences, but there were some public TCRs that occurred in many donors.

Germline V gives CDR1 MNHEY, CDR2 SVGAGI. The CDR3 runs 15 residues. The ends were cut back, 6 bases at V and 0 bases at J, with 12 bases in the middle. Produced via immunoSEQ multiplex PCR; TCRdb's table is partial and in-frame only. This table has roughly 130,000 clones, almost 90% appearing once. Details on this clone: Its specificity is unknown.

This clonotype was sampled from a man aged 25 to 40 in good health and CMV-seronegative. The rearrangement joins TRBV6-5 to TRBJ1-3; D is possibly TRBD1 (5 bases). Sequenced: PBMCs. Here the CDR3 reads CASRTVPNSGNTIYF. In nucleotides, the CDR3 is TGTGCCAGCAGGACAGTACCCAACTCTGGAAACACCATATATTTT.